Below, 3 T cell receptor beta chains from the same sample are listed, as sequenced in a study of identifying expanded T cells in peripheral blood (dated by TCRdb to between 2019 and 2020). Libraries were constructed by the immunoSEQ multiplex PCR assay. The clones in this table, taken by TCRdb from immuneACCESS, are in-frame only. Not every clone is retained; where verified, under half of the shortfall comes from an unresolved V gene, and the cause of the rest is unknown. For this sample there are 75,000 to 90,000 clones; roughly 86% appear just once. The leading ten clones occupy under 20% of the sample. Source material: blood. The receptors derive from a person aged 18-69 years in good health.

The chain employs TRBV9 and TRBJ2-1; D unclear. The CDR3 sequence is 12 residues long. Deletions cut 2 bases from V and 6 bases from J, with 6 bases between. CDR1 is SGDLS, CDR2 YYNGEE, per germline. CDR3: CASSVEFNEQFF. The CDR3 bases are TGTGCCAGCAGCGTGGAGTTCAATGAGCAGTTCTTC.

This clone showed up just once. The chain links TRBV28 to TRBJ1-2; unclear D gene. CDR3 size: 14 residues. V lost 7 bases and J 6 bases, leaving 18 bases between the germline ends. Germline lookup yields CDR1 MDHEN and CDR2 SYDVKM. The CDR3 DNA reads TGTGCCAGCACCCTAGACGGGCGTGTTGATGGCTACACCTTC. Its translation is CASTLDGRVDGYTF.

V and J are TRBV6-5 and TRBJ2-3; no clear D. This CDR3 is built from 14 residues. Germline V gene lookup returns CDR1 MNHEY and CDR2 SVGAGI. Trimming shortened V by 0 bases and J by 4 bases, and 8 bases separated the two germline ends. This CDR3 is CASSYSIQPDTQYF. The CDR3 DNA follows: TGTGCCAGCAGTTACTCGATCCAGCCAGATACGCAGTATTTT.